This T cell receptor (beta chain) emerged from a study of Graves' ophthalmopathy and Graves' hyperthyroidism. With V trimmed by 2 bases and J by 4 bases, 11 bases remained unmatched. The germline V gene has CDR1 MNHNS and CDR2 SASEGT. The CDR3 has 16 residues. As regards this clonotype: Its antigen is not identified.

Amplification of TCR beta CDR3 regions used RNA transcripts. HTBI-primed first-round RT-PCR preceded second-round multiplex PCR. TCRdb redid the calling of the multiplex PCR reads with MiXCR, one entry per CDR3 protein. Of a few hundred thousand distinct CDR3 sequences listed, approximately 21% are singletons. Study-wide results and caveats: Thyroid clonotypes that were expanded above 0.001 frequency mostly also appeared in blood.

The diagnosis was founded upon clinical symptoms, serum thyroxine, TRAb, thyroid ultrasound and orbital computed tomography. V and J are TRBV6-1 and TRBJ2-7, with TRBD1 matching 7 bases. Sequencing was carried out using peripheral blood. This TCR derives from a woman between 18 and 30 years old with stable Graves' hyperthyroidism. The CDR3 loop reads CASSERVDRVGYEQYF. Here the CDR3 DNA reads TGTGCCAGCAGTGAAAGGGTCGACAGGGTCGGGTACGAGCAGTACTTC.